This T cell receptor (beta chain) was recorded in a study of control samples from healthy donors and cancer patients. The length of the CDR3 is 15 residues. The V and J ends lost 6 bases and 4 bases, in that order; junction bases with no gene match: 12. Per the germline V gene, CDR1 is DFQATT and CDR2 is SNEGSKA (reference sequence). The protocol was immunoSEQ multiplex PCR, while the TCRdb copy is restricted to in-frame clones and leaves out a portion. This sample carries 90,000 to 150,000 clones, around 89% of them seen once, and the ten largest clones take roughly 3.3%. The sequence was collected from a middle-aged man in good health. The chain has TRBV20-1 and TRBJ2-1; 7 bases fit TRBD2. Sequencing was carried out using blood. CDR3 DNA: TGCAGTGCCAGTAGGCGACGGACTAGTTACAATGAGCAGTTCTTC. This codes for CSASRRRTSYNEQFF.